The 27 T cell receptor beta chains listed next were all sequenced from one sample in a study of OX40 agonist ivuxolimab in advanced cancers. Sequencing was performed with immunoSEQ multiplex PCR; in TCRdb, only in-frame clones are kept and a portion is missing. Among roughly 67,000 clones listed, around 86% were seen once. Source: CD4+ or CD8+ T cells sorted from blood, taken in a trial of the OX40 agonist ivuxolimab. These receptors were collected from an adult with an advanced solid tumor such as melanoma, head and neck, liver or kidney cancer.

This rearrangement joins TRBV5-1 to TRBJ1-1; no clear D. In germline, CDR1 is SGHRS, CDR2 YFSETQ. V dropped 3 bases and J dropped 5 bases, with 5 bases sitting between them. The CDR3 length is 11 residues. CDR3 sequence (DNA): TGCGCCAGCAGCTCTTTAACTGAAGCTTTCTTT. The encoded protein is CASSSLTEAFF.

The CDR3 DNA follows: TGTGCCATCAGTGAAGGGGGGCTCTCCTACAATGAGCAGTTCTTC. This codes for CAISEGGLSYNEQFF. The V and J genes are TRBV10-3 and TRBJ2-1, with D perhaps being TRBD1 or TRBD2 (6 bases each). Looked up from germline, CDR1 is ENHRY and CDR2 is SYGVKD. V lost 3 bases to trimming and J lost 0 bases, with 9 bases between them. There are 15 residues in the CDR3.

This chain joins TRBV6-1 and TRBJ1-2; 7 bases are a match to TRBD1. This CDR3 is built from 14 residues. Germline CDR1 and CDR2: MNHNS and SASEGT. V was clipped by 1 base and J by 4 bases; unmatched bases: 3. This chain's CDR3 is CASSEVNRGYGYTF. The DNA of the CDR3 is TGTGCCAGCAGTGAAGTTAACAGGGGCTATGGCTACACCTTC.

V and J are TRBV6-5 and TRBJ2-7; D assignment may be TRBD1 or TRBD2 (7 bases each). V was cut by 10 bases and J by 7 bases, with 14 bases left in between. The CDR3 length is 11 residues. Germline values: CDR1 MNHEY, CDR2 SVGAGI. This CDR3 reads CATRGGTEQYF. Here the CDR3 DNA reads TGTGCCACCAGGGGGGGTACTGAGCAGTACTTC.

The gene calls are TRBV19 and TRBJ1-2; D perhaps matches TRBD1 (6 bases). Germline V gene lookup returns CDR1 LNHDA and CDR2 SQIVND (reference sequence). This CDR3 is built from 17 residues. Deletions cut 9 bases from V and 2 bases from J, with 25 bases between. The CDR3 region is CASSESGAGVSNYGYTF. For the CDR3, the DNA is TGTGCCAGCTCAGAATCGGGGGCAGGAGTGTCAAACTATGGCTACACCTTC.

The V call is TRBV5-1, the J call TRBJ1-4; the match to TRBD1 covers 7 bases. The V segment lost 2 bases and the J segment 3 bases; nucleotides outside the gene matches: 4. In germline, CDR1 is SGHRS, CDR2 YFSETQ. The CDR3 contains 15 residues. The CDR3 DNA reads TGCGCCAGCAGCTTCGAAGGGACAGCTAATGAAAAACTGTTTTTT. Protein sequence: CASSFEGTANEKLFF.

The chain employs TRBV5-1 and TRBJ1-2; tentatively, D is TRBD1 (6 bases). Trimming left V 4 bases short and J 4 bases short, with 11 bases between. CDR3 length: 13 residues. Germline CDR1 and CDR2: SGHRS and YFSETQ. This chain's CDR3 is CASSGTGIYGYTF. The CDR3 DNA reads as TGCGCCAGCAGCGGAACAGGGATCTATGGCTACACCTTC.

V gene TRBV19 combines with J gene TRBJ1-5; maybe TRBD1 (5 bases). The CDR3 length is 15 residues. Between the trimmed V and J ends, which lost 7 bases and 0 bases, there was a span of 13 bases. Germline loops: CDR1 LNHDA, CDR2 SQIVND (reference sequence). The CDR3 here is CASTHIQDSNQPQHF. The CDR3 DNA reads as TGTGCCAGTACCCATATACAGGATAGCAATCAGCCCCAGCATTTT.

The chain combines TRBV9 with TRBJ1-2, with 9 bases that match TRBD1. In germline, CDR1 is SGDLS, CDR2 YYNGEE. The CDR3 spans 15 residues. The V gene end was trimmed by 0 bases and the J gene end by 6 bases; junction bases not matched to a gene: 6. CDR3 protein: CASSVGPRTGDGYTF. The DNA of the CDR3 is TGTGCCAGCAGCGTAGGACCGCGGACAGGGGATGGCTACACCTTC.

The gene calls are TRBV6-1 and TRBJ1-2; D is unresolved. From germline, CDR1 is MNHNS and CDR2 SASEGT. The CDR3 runs to 12 residues. Trimming left V 1 base short and J 5 bases short, with 5 bases between. This CDR3 is CASSEGPYGYTF. The CDR3 DNA follows: TGTGCCAGCAGTGAAGGTCCATATGGCTACACCTTC.

This clone was observed a few times. This chain connects TRBV28 to TRBJ1-1; 9 nucleotides match TRBD1. Germline V lookup: CDR1 MDHEN, CDR2 SYDVKM. Trimming cost V 11 bases and J 1 base; bases outside gene matches: 2. The CDR3 length is 12 residues. Written as DNA, the CDR3 is TGTGCCGGGACAGGGCGGAACACTGAAGCTTTCTTT. Its protein product is CAGTGRNTEAFF.

The chain uses TRBV5-1 and TRBJ2-3; 7 positions match TRBD2. The V gene end was trimmed by 5 bases and the J gene end by 2 bases; junction bases not matched to a gene: 11. Per germline, CDR1 SGHRS and CDR2 YFSETQ. The CDR3 totals 16 residues. The DNA for the CDR3 is TGCGCCAGCAGAGCTCAAGCGGGACGAATCACAGATACGCAGTATTTT. This gives the protein CASRAQAGRITDTQYF.

The gene calls are TRBV15 and TRBJ1-6; weak D call: TRBD1 (5 bases). The CDR3 runs 15 residues. V lost 0 bases and J lost 7, with 10 bases in between. CDR1 LNHNV and CDR2 YYDKDF come from the germline V gene (reference sequence). CDR3 in amino acids: CATSRERAGNSPLHF. The CDR3 DNA reads TGTGCCACCAGCAGAGAACGGGCAGGGAATTCACCCCTCCACTTT.

The V and J genes are TRBV7-2 and TRBJ2-1; TRBD2 matches at 8 bases. The germline gives CDR1 SGHTA, CDR2 FQGNSA. This CDR3 is 13 amino acids long. Trimming at V came to 1 base and at J to 8 bases, leaving 1 base not matched to a gene. CDR3 sequence reads: CASSLGRGDEQFF. The CDR3 DNA reads as TGTGCCAGCAGCTTAGGGCGGGGGGATGAGCAGTTCTTC. Full variable domain (remainder filled in from reference TRBV7-2 and TRBJ2-1): GAGVSQSPSNKVTEKGKDVELRCDPISGHTALYWYRQSLGQGLEFLIYFQGNSAPDKSGLPSDRFSAERTGGSVSTLTIQRTQQEDSAVYLCASSLGRGDEQFFGPGTRLTVL.

The V and J genes are TRBV2 and TRBJ1-1, with D maybe TRBD1 (6 bases). The CDR3 spans 15 residues. Germline CDR1 is SNHLY and CDR2 is FYNNEI. Trimming pared 6 bases from V and 4 bases from J, leaving 18 bases between. The CDR3 loop reads CASSNPQGLGTEAFF. The DNA of the CDR3 is TGTGCCAGCAGCAATCCACAGGGACTAGGCACTGAAGCTTTCTTT.

The J gene is TRBJ1-2, the V gene TRBV6-4, with unresolved D. The V end lost 3 bases, the J end lost 4 bases, and 6 bases lay between the germline ends. The CDR3 is 12 amino acids. CDR1 MRHNA and CDR2 SNTAGT come from the germline V gene. The CDR3 loop is CASSEWGYGYTF. The DNA for the CDR3 is TGTGCCAGCAGTGAATGGGGCTATGGCTACACCTTC.

The J gene is TRBJ2-1, the V gene TRBV6-1; tentative D call: TRBD1 (5 bases). The germline V gene has CDR1 MNHNS and CDR2 SASEGT. V lost 1 base and J lost 4, with 5 bases in between. The CDR3 length is 13 residues. The CDR3 DNA follows: TGTGCCAGCAGTGAAGACAGGTACAATGAGCAGTTCTTC. Residues: CASSEDRYNEQFF.

The chain combines TRBV30 with TRBJ2-7; tentatively, D is TRBD1 (5 bases). The CDR3 contains 14 residues. V was clipped by 3 bases and J by 2 bases, with 14 bases between them. Germline V gene data show CDR1 as GTSNPN and CDR2 as SVGIG (reference sequence). Here the CDR3 DNA reads TGTGCCTGGAGGACCCAGGGTAGGCCCTACGAGCAGTACTTC. Its protein is CAWRTQGRPYEQYF.

The chain links TRBV5-8 to TRBJ1-4, with 7 positions matching TRBD1. This CDR3 region has 14 residues. J was trimmed by 7 bases and V by 2 bases; bases with no gene match: 5. Per the germline V gene, CDR1 is SGHTS and CDR2 is YDEGEE. CDR3 sequence: CASSLRGRTEKLFF. CDR3 bases: TGTGCCAGCAGCTTAAGGGGGCGTACTGAAAAACTGTTTTTT. The whole variable domain, filled in from reference TRBV5-8 and TRBJ1-4, reads EAGVTQSPTHLIKTRGQQATLRCSPISGHTSVYWYQQALGLGLQFLLWYDEGEERNRGNFPPRFSGRQFPNYSSELNVNALELEDSALYLCASSLRGRTEKLFFGSGTQLSVL.

The chain carries TRBV28 and TRBJ2-7; 8 nucleotides line up with TRBD1. Per the germline V gene, CDR1 is MDHEN and CDR2 is SYDVKM. The CDR3 totals 14 residues. Losses at the gene ends were 4 bases for V and 3 bases for J; bases not matched to a gene: 5. CDR3 DNA sequence: TGTGCCAGCAGTTCCGGGACAGGCATCTACGAGCAGTACTTC. Protein sequence: CASSSGTGIYEQYF.

The chain uses TRBV19 and TRBJ2-2; 8 positions match TRBD1. The V gene end was trimmed by 10 bases and the J gene end by 4 bases; junction bases not matched to a gene: 5. Germline V gene sequence: CDR1 LNHDA, CDR2 SQIVND (reference sequence). This CDR3 region has 13 residues. CDR3 residues: CATNRGTTGELFF. In DNA, the CDR3 is TGTGCCACCAACAGGGGGACCACCGGGGAGCTGTTTTTT.

This chain joins TRBV19 and TRBJ2-5; D tentatively reads TRBD1 or TRBD2 (5 bases each). The CDR3 length is 15 residues. V was shortened by 3 bases and J by 1 base, with 12 bases between the two germline ends. Germline lookup yields CDR1 LNHDA and CDR2 SQIVND (reference sequence). In DNA form, the CDR3 reads TGTGCCAGTAGTATGACCTGGGGGAGCCAAGAGACCCAGTACTTC. Encoded protein: CASSMTWGSQETQYF.

V usage is TRBV5-6 and J usage is TRBJ2-1, with D unresolved. V was pared by 3 bases and J by 6 bases, with 4 bases between. This CDR3 comprises 11 residues. Looked up from germline, CDR1 is SGHDT and CDR2 is YYEEEE. The CDR3 DNA is TGTGCCAGCAGCTATGTCAATGAGCAGTTCTTC. Its translation is CASSYVNEQFF.

J is TRBJ1-1 and V is TRBV5-1, with a weak D call TRBD1 (6 bases). Trimming pared 5 bases from V and 5 bases from J, leaving 16 bases between. The CDR3 runs to 14 residues. Germline-derived CDR1 and CDR2 are SGHRS and YFSETQ. The CDR3 reads CASRSGGLGTEAFF. CDR3 DNA sequence: TGCGCCAGCAGAAGCGGGGGCTTGGGGACTGAAGCTTTCTTT.

The gene calls are TRBV30 and TRBJ1-6, with no clear D. In germline, CDR1 is GTSNPN, CDR2 SVGIG (reference sequence). V was trimmed by 2 bases and J by 0 bases, leaving 11 bases between them. The CDR3 loop spans 16 amino acids. The CDR3 loop is CAWSTPTGSYNSPLHF. The CDR3 nucleotides read TGTGCCTGGAGTACGCCGACCGGCTCCTATAATTCACCCCTCCACTTT.

This chain joins TRBV2 and TRBJ2-3, with 8 bases fitting TRBD2. J lost 1 base, V lost 8 bases, and 8 bases had no gene match. The CDR3 sequence is 15 residues long. Germline V gene sequence: CDR1 SNHLY, CDR2 FYNNEI. CDR3 amino acids: CASAPGRGGTDTQYF. For the CDR3, the DNA is TGTGCCAGCGCCCCCGGGCGGGGGGGCACAGATACGCAGTATTTT. Combining the CDR3 with reference TRBV2 and TRBJ2-3 gives the whole variable domain EPEVTQTPSHQVTQMGQEVILRCVPISNHLYFYWYRQILGQKVEFLVSFYNNEISEKSEIFDDQFSVERPDGSNFTLKIRSTKLEDSAMYFCASAPGRGGTDTQYFGPGTRLTVL.

This chain links TRBV6-6 with TRBJ2-3; 7 nucleotides agree with TRBD2. Germline V gives CDR1 MNHNY, CDR2 SVGAGI (reference sequence). The CDR3 covers 15 residues. With V trimmed by 10 bases and J by 2 bases, 12 bases remained unmatched. The CDR3 loop reads CAITGSGATTDTQYF. The CDR3 DNA reads as TGTGCCATCACGGGGAGCGGGGCGACCACAGATACGCAGTATTTT.